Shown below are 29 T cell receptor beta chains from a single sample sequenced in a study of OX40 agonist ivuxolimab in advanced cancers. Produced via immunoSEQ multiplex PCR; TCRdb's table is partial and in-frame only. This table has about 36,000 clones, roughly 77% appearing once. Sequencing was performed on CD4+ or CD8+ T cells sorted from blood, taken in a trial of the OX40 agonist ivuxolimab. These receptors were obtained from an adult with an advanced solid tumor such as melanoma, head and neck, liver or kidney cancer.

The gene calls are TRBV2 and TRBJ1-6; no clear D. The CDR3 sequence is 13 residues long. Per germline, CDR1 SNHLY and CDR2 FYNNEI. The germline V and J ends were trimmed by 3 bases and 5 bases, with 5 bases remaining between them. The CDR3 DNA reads TGTGCCAGCAGTGAGAGGAATAATTCACCCCTCCACTTT. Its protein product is CASSERNNSPLHF. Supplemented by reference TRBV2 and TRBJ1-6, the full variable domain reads EPEVTQTPSHQVTQMGQEVILRCVPISNHLYFYWYRQILGQKVEFLVSFYNNEISEKSEIFDDQFSVERPDGSNFTLKIRSTKLEDSAMYFCASSERNNSPLHFGNGTRLTVT.

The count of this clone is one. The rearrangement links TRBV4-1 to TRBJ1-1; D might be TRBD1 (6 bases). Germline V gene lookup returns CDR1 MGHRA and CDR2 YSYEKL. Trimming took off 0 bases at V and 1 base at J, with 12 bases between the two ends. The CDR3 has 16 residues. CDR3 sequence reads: CASSQEGGGPNTEAFF. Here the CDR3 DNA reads TGCGCCAGCAGCCAAGAAGGGGGGGGACCGAACACTGAAGCTTTCTTT.

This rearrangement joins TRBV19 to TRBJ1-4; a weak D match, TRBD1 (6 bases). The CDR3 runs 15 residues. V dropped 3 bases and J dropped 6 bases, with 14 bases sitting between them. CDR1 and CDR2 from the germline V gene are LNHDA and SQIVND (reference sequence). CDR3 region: CASSISPGGYEKLFF. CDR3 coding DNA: TGTGCCAGTAGTATCAGTCCGGGGGGCTATGAAAAACTGTTTTTT.

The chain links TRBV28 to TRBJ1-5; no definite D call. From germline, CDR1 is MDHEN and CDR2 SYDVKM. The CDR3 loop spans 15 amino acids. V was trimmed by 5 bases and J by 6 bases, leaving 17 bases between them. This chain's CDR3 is CASSPLDDLGQPQHF. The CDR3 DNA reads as TGTGCCAGCAGTCCCCTCGATGATTTAGGTCAGCCCCAGCATTTT.

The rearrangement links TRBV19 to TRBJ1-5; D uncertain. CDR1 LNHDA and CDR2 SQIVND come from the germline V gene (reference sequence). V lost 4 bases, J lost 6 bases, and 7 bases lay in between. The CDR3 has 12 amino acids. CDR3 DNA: TGTGCCAGTAGTACGCCTCCTCAGCCCCAGCATTTT. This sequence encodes CASSTPPQPQHF.

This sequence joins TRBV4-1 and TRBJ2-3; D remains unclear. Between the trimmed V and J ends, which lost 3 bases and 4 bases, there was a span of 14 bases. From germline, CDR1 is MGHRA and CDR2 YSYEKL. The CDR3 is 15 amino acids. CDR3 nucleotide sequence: TGCGCCAGCAGCCAGGCTGGGGTACCGGCAGATACGCAGTATTTT. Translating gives CASSQAGVPADTQYF.

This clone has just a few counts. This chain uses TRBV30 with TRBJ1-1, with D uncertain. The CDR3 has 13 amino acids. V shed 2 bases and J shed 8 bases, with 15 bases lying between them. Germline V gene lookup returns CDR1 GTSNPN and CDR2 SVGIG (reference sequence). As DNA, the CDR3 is TGTGCCTGGAGTCCCGACGGCCGGACCGAAGCTTTCTTT. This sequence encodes CAWSPDGRTEAFF.

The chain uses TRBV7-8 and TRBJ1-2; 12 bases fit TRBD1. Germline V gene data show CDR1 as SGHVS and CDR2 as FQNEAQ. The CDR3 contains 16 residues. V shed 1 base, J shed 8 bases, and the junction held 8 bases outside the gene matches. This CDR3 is CASSLGGTGGKAGYTF. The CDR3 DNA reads TGTGCCAGCAGCTTAGGAGGGACAGGGGGCAAGGCAGGCTACACCTTC.

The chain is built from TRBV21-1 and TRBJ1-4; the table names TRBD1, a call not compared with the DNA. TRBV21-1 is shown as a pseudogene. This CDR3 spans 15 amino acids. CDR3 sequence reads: CASSTPRAPNEKLFF. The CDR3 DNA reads TGTGCCAGCAGCACACCCAGGGCCCCTAATGAAAAACTGTTTTTT.

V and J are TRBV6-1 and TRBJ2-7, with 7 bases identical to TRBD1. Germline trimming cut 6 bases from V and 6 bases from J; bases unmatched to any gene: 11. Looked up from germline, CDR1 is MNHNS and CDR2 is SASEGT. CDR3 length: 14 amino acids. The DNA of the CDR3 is TGTGCCAGCAGAGGGACAGCTATCAGGATCGAGCAGTACTTC. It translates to CASRGTAIRIEQYF.

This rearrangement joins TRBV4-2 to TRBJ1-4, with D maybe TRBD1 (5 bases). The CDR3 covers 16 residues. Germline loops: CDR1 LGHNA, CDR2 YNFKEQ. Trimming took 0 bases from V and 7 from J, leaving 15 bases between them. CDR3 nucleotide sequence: TGTGCCAGCAGCCAAGATAGGGGAAACAGCCCTGAAAAACTGTTTTTT. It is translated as CASSQDRGNSPEKLFF.

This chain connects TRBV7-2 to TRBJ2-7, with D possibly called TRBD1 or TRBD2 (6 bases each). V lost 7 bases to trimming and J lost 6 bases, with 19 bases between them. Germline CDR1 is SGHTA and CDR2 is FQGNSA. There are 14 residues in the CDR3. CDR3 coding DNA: TGTGCCAGCAATCCGGTGGGGGGCAGCGGCGAGCAGTACTTC. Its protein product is CASNPVGGSGEQYF.

DNA of the CDR3: TGTGCCAGCAGTTCGACGATCAGGGTAAACACTGAAGCTTTCTTT. Its translation: CASSSTIRVNTEAFF. The chain recombines TRBV6-5 with TRBJ1-1, with D perhaps TRBD1 (5 bases). CDR3 length: 15 amino acids. The V end was cut by 4 bases, the J end by 2 bases, with 14 bases between. Germline V gene lookup returns CDR1 MNHEY and CDR2 SVGAGI.

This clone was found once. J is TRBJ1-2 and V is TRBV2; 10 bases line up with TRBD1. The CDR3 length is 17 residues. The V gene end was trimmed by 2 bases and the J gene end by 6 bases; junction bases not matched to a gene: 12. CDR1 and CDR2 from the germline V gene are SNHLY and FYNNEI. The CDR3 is CASSERNGGQGRNGYTF. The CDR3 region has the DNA TGTGCCAGCAGTGAAAGGAACGGGGGACAGGGGAGAAATGGCTACACCTTC. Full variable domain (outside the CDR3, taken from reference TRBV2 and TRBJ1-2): EPEVTQTPSHQVTQMGQEVILRCVPISNHLYFYWYRQILGQKVEFLVSFYNNEISEKSEIFDDQFSVERPDGSNFTLKIRSTKLEDSAMYFCASSERNGGQGRNGYTFGSGTRLTVV.

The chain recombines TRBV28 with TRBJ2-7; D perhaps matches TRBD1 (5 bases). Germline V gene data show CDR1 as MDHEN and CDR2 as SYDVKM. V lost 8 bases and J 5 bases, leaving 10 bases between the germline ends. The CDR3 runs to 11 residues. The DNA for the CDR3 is TGTGCCAGCCGACAGTTCCACGAGCAGTACTTC. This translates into CASRQFHEQYF.

CDR3 residues: CASSWDRGYEQYF. The CDR3 DNA sequence: TGTGCCAGCAGCTGGGACAGGGGCTACGAGCAGTACTTC. The chain combines TRBV7-2 with TRBJ2-7, with 10 bases matching TRBD1. CDR3 size: 13 residues. Unmatched junction bases numbered 0, after V lost 4 bases and J lost 3 bases. The germline CDR1 and CDR2 sequences are SGHTA and FQGNSA.

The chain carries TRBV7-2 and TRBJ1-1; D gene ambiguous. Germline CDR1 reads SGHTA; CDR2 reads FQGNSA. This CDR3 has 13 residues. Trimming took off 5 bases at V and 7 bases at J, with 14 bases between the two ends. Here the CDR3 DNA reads TGTGCCAGCAGCCGACCCTGGACGGGTGAAGCTTTCTTT. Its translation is CASSRPWTGEAFF.

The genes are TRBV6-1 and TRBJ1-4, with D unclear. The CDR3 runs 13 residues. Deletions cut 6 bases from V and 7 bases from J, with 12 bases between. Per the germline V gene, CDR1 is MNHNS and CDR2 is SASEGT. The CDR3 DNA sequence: TGTGCCAGCAGGCAAGGTAGTTTTGAAAAACTGTTTTTT. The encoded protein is CASRQGSFEKLFF.

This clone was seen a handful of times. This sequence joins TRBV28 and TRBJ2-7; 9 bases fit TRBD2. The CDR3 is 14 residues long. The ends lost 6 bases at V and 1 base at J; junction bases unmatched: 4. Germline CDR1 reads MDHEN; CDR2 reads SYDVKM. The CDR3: CASRSSGISYEQYF. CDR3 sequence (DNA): TGTGCCAGCAGGTCTAGCGGGATTTCCTACGAGCAGTACTTC.

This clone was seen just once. The CDR3 sequence is CASSLAGVASEQYF. In nucleotides, the CDR3 is TGTGCCAGCAGCTTGGCAGGGGTCGCGAGCGAGCAGTACTTC. V usage is TRBV5-4 and J usage is TRBJ2-7, with a tentative D call TRBD1 (6 bases). CDR1 is SGHNT and CDR2 is YYREEE in the germline V gene (reference sequence). The CDR3 length is 14 residues. The V end lost 0 bases, the J end lost 6 bases, and 13 bases lay between the germline ends.

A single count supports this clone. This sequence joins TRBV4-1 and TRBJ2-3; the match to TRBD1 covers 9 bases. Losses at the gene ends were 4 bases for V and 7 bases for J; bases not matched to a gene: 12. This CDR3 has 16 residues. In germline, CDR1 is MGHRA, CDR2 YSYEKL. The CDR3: CASSPKDGTGRYTQYF. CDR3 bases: TGCGCCAGCAGCCCGAAGGACGGGACAGGGCGGTATACGCAGTATTTT.

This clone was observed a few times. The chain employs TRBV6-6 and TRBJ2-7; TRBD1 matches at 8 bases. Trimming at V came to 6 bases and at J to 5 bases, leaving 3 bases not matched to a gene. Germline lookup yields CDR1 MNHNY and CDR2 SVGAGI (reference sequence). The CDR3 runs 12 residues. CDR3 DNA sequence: TGTGCCAGCAGGGGACAGGCGGACGAGCAGTACTTC. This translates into CASRGQADEQYF.

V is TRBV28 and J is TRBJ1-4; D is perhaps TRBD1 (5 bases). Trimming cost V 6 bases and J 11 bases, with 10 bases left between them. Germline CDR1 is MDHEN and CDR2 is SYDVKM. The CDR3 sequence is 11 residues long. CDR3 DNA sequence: TGTGCCAGCAGCGAGACAGCCAAACTGTTTTTT. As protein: CASSETAKLFF.

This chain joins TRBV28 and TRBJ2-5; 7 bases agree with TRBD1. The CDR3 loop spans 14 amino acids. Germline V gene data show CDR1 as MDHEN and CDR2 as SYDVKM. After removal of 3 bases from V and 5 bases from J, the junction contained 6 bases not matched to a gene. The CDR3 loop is CASSLKGARETQYF. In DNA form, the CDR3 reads TGTGCCAGCAGTTTGAAGGGGGCCCGGGAGACCCAGTACTTC. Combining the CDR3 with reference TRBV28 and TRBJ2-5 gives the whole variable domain DVKVTQSSRYLVKRTGEKVFLECVQDMDHENMFWYRQDPGLGLRLIYFSYDVKMKEKGDIPEGYSVSREKKERFSLILESASTNQTSMYLCASSLKGARETQYFGPGTRLLVL.

This CDR3 reads CASKQGALNEKLFF. The CDR3 DNA reads TGTGCCAGCAAACAGGGGGCCTTAAATGAAAAACTGTTTTTT. This chain links TRBV2 with TRBJ1-4; TRBD1 aligns across 9 bases. The length of the CDR3 is 14 residues. V lost 7 bases, J lost 5 bases, and 5 bases stayed unmatched. Germline V gene lookup returns CDR1 SNHLY and CDR2 FYNNEI.

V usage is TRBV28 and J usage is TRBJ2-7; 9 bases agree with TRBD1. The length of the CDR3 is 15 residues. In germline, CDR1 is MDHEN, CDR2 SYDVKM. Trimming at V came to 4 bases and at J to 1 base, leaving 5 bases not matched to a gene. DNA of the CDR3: TGTGCCAGCAGTTCCCCGGGACAGGGTTCCTACGAGCAGTACTTC. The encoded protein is CASSSPGQGSYEQYF.

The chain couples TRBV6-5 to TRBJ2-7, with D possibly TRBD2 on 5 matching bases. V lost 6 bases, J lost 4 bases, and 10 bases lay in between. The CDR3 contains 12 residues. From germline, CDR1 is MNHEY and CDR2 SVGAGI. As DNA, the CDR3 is TGTGCCAGCAGACCGGGAATGTACGAGCAGTACTTC. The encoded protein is CASRPGMYEQYF.

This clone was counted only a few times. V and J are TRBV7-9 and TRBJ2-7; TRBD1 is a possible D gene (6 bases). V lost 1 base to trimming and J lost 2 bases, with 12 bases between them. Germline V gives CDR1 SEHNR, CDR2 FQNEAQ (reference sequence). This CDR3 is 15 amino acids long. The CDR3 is CASSLVGAGAYEQYF. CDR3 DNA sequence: TGTGCCAGCAGCTTAGTTGGGGCAGGGGCCTACGAGCAGTACTTC.

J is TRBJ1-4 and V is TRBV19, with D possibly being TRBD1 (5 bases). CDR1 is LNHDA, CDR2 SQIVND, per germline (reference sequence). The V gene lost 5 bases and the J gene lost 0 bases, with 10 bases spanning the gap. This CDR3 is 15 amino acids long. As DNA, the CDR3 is TGTGCCAGTAGTCCCAGGGAAGCAACTAATGAAAAACTGTTTTTT. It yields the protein CASSPREATNEKLFF.